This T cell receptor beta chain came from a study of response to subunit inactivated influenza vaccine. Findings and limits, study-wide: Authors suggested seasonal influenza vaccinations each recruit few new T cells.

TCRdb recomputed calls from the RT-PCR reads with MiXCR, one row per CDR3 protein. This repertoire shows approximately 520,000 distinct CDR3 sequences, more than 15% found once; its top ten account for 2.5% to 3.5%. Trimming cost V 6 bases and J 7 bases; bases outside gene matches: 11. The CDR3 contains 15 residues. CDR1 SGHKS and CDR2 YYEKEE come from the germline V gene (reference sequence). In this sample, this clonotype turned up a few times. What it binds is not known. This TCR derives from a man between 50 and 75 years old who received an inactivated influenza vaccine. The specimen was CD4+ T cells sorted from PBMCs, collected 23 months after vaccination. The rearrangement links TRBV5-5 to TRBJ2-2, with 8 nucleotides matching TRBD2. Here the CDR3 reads CASIPTGRAVGELFF. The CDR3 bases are TGTGCCAGCATCCCCACCGGGAGGGCCGTCGGGGAGCTGTTTTTT. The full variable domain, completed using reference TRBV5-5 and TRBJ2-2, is DAGVTQSPTHLIKTRGQQVTLRCSPISGHKSVSWYQQVLGQGPQFIFQYYEKEERGRGNFPDRFSARQFPNYSSELNVNALLLGDSALYLCASIPTGRAVGELFFGEGSRLTVL.